The 6 T cell receptor beta chains below were found in one sample sequenced in a study of Tregs in tolerant kidney transplant recipients. The nonmyeloablative bone marrow transplants came from related graft donors, with transient mixed chimerism. Data came from immunoSEQ multiplex PCR; TCRdb stores just in-frame clones and leaves some out. This sample contains about 31,000 clones. The sample here was CD4+ T cells from blood (PBMCs), taken 24 months after the transplant. Receptors originate from a human patient who received a combined kidney and bone marrow transplant. Some T cells may be provided by the graft donor.

A remark on this clone: The read halts 3 residues ahead of the CDR3 end, with the missing end drawn from the germline J gene. The chain links TRBV30 to TRBJ1-6, with unresolved D. Germline CDR1 and CDR2: GTSNPN and SVGIG (reference sequence). V dropped 0 bases and J dropped 4 bases, with 7 bases sitting between them. This CDR3 contains 14 residues. CDR3 region: CAWSVEPYNSPLHF. The DNA read from the CDR3 is TGTGCCTGGAGTGTAGAGCCATATAATTCACCC.

Notes on this clone: The sequenced fragment ends 3 residues before the CDR3 boundary, so the rest is inferred from the germline J gene. The sample contains more than one DNA sequence encoding this CDR3. The rearrangement uses TRBV30 and TRBJ2-1; maybe TRBD2 (6 bases). Germline V gene data show CDR1 as GTSNPN and CDR2 as SVGIG (reference sequence). Trimming removed 0 bases from V and 9 bases from J, with 18 bases in between. This CDR3 region has 15 residues. The CDR3 loop is CAWSVPSGPFPEQFF. CDR3 DNA (partial): TGTGCCTGGAGTGTGCCCAGCGGGCCGTTTCCTGAG.

Note on this clone: Read sequence stops 3 residues before the CDR3 end, and the germline J gene provides the missing end. The genes are TRBV15 and TRBJ2-5; the match to TRBD2 covers 9 bases. Germline assignment: CDR1 LNHNV and CDR2 YYDKDF (reference sequence). The CDR3 is 14 amino acids. Germline trimming cut 3 bases from V and 5 bases from J; bases unmatched to any gene: 4. CDR3 sequence reads: CATSSWSGGETQYF. The sequenced part of the CDR3 DNA is TGTGCCACCAGCAGCTGGAGCGGGGGGGAGACC.

A remark on this clone: Read coverage stops 3 residues before the CDR3 terminus; the germline J gene supplies the remainder. The chain combines TRBV18 with TRBJ2-2, with a possible D match to TRBD2 (5 bases). Trimming cost V 5 bases and J 3 bases, with 16 bases left between them. Germline V CDR1 and CDR2: KGHSH, LQKENI. This CDR3 is 16 amino acids long. CDR3 DNA, as far as it was read: TGTGCCAGCTCAGCCCGACTAACGAGGGACACCGGGGAG. Its protein product is CASSARLTRDTGE. The full CDR3 reads CASSARLTRDTGELFF.

Turning to this clone: Read sequence stops 3 residues before the CDR3 end, and the germline J gene provides the missing end. The rearrangement joins TRBV30 to TRBJ1-2; TRBD1 agrees at 9 bases. The junction had 4 bases not matched to a gene; V was cut back by 2 bases and J by 3 bases. Germline assignment: CDR1 GTSNPN and CDR2 SVGIG (reference sequence). This CDR3 has 14 residues. The CDR3: CAWSPGQGHYGYTF. The covered CDR3 bases are TGTGCCTGGAGTCCGGGACAGGGCCACTATGGC.

Concerning this clone itself: The CDR3 extends 3 residues past the end of the read, so its final part is completed from the germline J gene. This sequence joins TRBV19 and TRBJ2-1; 14 bases map to TRBD2. Germline V gene lookup returns CDR1 LNHDA and CDR2 SQIVND (reference sequence). The CDR3 is made up of 15 amino acids. The V segment lost 5 bases and the J segment 8 bases; nucleotides outside the gene matches: 5. The covered CDR3 bases are TGTGCCAGTAGTGTGGGACTAGCGGGAGATTATGAG. Translating gives CASSVGLAGDYE. The full CDR3 reads CASSVGLAGDYEQFF.